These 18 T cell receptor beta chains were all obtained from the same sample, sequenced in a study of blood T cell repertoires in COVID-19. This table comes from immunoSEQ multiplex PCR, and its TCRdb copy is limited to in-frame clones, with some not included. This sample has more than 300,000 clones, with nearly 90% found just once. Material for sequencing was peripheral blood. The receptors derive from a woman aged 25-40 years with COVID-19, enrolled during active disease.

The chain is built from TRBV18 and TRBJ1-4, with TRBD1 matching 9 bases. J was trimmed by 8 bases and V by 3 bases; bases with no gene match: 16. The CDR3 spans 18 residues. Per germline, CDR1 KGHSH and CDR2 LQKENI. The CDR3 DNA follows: TGTGCCAGCTCACCCCTTCAGACAGGGGGTGACTCTAGCGAAAAACTGTTTTTT. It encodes CASSPLQTGGDSSEKLFF.

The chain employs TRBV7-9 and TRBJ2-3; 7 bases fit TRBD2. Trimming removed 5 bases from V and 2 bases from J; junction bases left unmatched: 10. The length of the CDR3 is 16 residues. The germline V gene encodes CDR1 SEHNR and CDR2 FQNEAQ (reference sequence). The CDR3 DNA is TGTGCCAGCAGCCCCGGGGGGACTCTTTCCACAGATACGCAGTATTTT. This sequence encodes CASSPGGTLSTDTQYF. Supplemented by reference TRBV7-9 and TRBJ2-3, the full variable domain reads DTGVSQNPRHKITKRGQNVTFRCDPISEHNRLYWYRQTLGQGPEFLTYFQNEAQLEKSRLLSDRFSAERPKGSFSTLEIQRTEQGDSAMYLCASSPGGTLSTDTQYFGPGTRLTVL.

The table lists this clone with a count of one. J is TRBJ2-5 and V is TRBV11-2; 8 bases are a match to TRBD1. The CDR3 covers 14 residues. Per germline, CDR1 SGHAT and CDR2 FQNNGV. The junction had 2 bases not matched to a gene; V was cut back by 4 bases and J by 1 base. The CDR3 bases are TGTGCCAGCAGCTCGACAGGGGCCCAAGAGACCCAGTACTTC. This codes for CASSSTGAQETQYF.

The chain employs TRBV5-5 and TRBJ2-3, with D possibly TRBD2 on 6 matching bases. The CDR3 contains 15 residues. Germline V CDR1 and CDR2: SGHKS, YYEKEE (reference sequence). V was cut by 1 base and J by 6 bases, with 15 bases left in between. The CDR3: CASSLMGGLGDTQYF. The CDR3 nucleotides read TGTGCCAGCAGCTTGATGGGGGGACTCGGGGATACGCAGTATTTT.

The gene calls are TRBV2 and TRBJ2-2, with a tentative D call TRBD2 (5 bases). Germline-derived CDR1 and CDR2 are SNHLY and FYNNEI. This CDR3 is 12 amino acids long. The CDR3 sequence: CASRGHTGELFF. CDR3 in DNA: TGTGCTTCACGGGGTCACACCGGGGAGCTGTTTTTT.

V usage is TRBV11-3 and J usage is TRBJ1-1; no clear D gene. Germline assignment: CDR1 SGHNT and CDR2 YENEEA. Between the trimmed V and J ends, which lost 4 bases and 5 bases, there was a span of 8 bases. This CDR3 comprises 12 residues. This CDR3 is CASSSGGTEAFF. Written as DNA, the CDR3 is TGTGCCAGCAGCTCGGGTGGAACTGAAGCTTTCTTT.

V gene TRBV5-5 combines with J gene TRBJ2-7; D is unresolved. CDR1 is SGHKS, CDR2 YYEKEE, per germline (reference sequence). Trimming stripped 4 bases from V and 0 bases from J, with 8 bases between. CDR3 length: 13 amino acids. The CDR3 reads CASSPGPSYEQYF. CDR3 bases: TGTGCCAGCAGCCCGGGTCCCTCCTACGAGCAGTACTTC.

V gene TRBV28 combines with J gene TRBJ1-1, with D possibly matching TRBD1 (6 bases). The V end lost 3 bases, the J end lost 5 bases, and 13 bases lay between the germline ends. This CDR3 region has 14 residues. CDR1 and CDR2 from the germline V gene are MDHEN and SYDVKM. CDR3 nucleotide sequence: TGTGCCAGCAGTTTCAGGGGTGGGCAGACTGAAGCTTTCTTT. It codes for CASSFRGGQTEAFF.

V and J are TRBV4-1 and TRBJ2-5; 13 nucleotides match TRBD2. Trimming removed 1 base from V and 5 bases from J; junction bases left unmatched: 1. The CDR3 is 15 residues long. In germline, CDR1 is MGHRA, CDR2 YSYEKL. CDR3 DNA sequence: TGCGCCAGCAGCCAAGGGACTAGCGGGGGCGAGACCCAGTACTTC. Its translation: CASSQGTSGGETQYF.

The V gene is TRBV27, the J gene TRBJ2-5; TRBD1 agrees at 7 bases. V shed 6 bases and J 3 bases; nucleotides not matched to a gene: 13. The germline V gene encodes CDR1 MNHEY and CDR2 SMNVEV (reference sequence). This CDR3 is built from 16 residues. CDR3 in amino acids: CASSPTGAESEETQYF. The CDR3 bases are TGTGCCAGCAGCCCAACAGGGGCGGAAAGTGAAGAGACCCAGTACTTC.

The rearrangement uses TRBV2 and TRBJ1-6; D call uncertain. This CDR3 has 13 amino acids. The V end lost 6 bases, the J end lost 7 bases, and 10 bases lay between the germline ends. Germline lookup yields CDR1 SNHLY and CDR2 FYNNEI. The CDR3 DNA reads TGTGCCAGCAGCCGGGGATGGAATTCACCCCTCCACTTT. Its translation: CASSRGWNSPLHF.

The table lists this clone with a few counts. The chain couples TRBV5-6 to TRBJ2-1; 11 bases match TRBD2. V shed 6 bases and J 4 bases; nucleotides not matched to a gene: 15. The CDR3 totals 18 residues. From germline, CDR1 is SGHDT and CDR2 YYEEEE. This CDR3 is CASTPPRASGGPYNEQFF. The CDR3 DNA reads TGTGCCAGCACCCCTCCCCGGGCTAGCGGGGGGCCTTACAATGAGCAGTTCTTC.

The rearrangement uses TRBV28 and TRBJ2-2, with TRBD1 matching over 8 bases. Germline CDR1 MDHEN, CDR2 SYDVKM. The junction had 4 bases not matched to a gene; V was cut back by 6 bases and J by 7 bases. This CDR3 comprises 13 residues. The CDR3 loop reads CASSLDRDGELFF. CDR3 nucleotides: TGTGCCAGCAGCCTGGACAGGGACGGGGAGCTGTTTTTT.

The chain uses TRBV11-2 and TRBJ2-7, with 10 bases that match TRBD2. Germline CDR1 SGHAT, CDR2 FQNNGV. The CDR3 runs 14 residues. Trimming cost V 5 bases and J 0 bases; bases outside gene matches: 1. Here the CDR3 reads CASSLAGDSYEQYV. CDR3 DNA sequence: TGTGCCAGCAGCCTAGCGGGGGACTCCTACGAGCAGTACGTC.

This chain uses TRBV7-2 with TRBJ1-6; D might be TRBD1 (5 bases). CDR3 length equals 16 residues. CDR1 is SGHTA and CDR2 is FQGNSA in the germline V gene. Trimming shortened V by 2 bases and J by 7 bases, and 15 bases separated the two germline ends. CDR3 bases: TGTGCCAGCAGCTTAATGACTGGGGCCGCGAATTCACCCCTCCACTTT. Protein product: CASSLMTGAANSPLHF. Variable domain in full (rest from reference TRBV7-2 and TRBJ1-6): GAGVSQSPSNKVTEKGKDVELRCDPISGHTALYWYRQSLGQGLEFLIYFQGNSAPDKSGLPSDRFSAERTGGSVSTLTIQRTQQEDSAVYLCASSLMTGAANSPLHFGNGTRLTVT.

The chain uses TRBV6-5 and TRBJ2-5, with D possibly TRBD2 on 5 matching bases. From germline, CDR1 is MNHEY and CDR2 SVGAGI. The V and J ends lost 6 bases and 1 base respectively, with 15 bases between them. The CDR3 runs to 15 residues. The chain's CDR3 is CASSPHERSQETQYF. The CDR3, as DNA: TGTGCCAGCAGCCCGCACGAGCGGTCCCAAGAGACCCAGTACTTC.

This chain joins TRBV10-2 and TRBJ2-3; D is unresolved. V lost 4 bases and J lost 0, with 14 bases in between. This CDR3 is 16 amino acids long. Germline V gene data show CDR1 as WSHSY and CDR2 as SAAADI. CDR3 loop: CASSAVRGTSTDTQYF. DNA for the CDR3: TGCGCCAGCAGTGCCGTGCGCGGTACTAGCACAGATACGCAGTATTTT.

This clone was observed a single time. CDR3: CASGSGTGSNYGYTF. CDR3 bases: TGTGCTAGTGGTTCAGGGACAGGCTCTAACTATGGCTACACCTTC. J is TRBJ1-2 and V is TRBV12-5, with 8 bases aligning to TRBD1. Germline V gene sequence: CDR1 LGHNT, CDR2 FRNRAP. V lost 4 bases to trimming and J lost 0 bases; unmatched junction nucleotides: 4. The CDR3 has 15 amino acids.